Below are 23 T cell receptor beta chains sequenced from a single sample in a study of blood T cells in healthy people across ages. It was with a sample-barcoded 5' primer and a J-beta primer mix that a second PCR of about 7 to 12 cycles was run. TCRdb itself ran the 5' RACE reads through MiXCR, one entry per CDR3 protein. The data show about 1.6 million distinct CDR3 sequences, 34% seen once. Sequencing input: blood. These receptors originate from a woman aged 25 to 39 in good health.

About this clonotype: A read error is possible here, since a much larger clone lies one base away. CDR3 coding DNA: TGCGCCAGCAGCCAAGGTCTCGAGGCCCAGTACTTC. It encodes CASSQGLEAQYF. The chain joins TRBV4-1 to TRBJ2-5; D ambiguous. V gave up 1 base and J gave up 9 bases, with 9 bases separating them. Germline CDR1 is MGHRA and CDR2 is YSYEKL. The CDR3 has 12 residues.

Remarks on this clonotype: At one end the junction does not follow the germline gene, possibly because of a read error. V gene TRBV5-1 combines with J gene TRBJ2-1; 7 nucleotides agree with TRBD2. In germline, CDR1 is SGHRS, CDR2 YFSETQ. This CDR3 has 14 residues. The CDR3 sequence: CASSKTSVYNERFF. CDR3 DNA sequence: TGCGCCAGCAGCAAAACTAGCGTTTACAATGAGCGGTTCTTC.

This chain connects TRBV7-3 to TRBJ2-5, with no clear D. The germline CDR1 and CDR2 sequences are SGHTA and FQGTGA. V was trimmed by 1 base and J by 3 bases, leaving 6 bases between them. The CDR3 consists of 13 residues. CDR3 in amino acids: CASSLRIKETQYF. The CDR3 DNA follows: TGTGCCAGCAGCTTAAGGATAAAAGAGACCCAGTACTTC.

In its sample, this clonotype was seen a few times. The V gene is TRBV12-3 or TRBV12-4, the J gene TRBJ1-1; weak D call: TRBD1 (6 bases). The CDR3 loop spans 14 amino acids. V was cut by 3 bases and J by 4 bases, with 12 bases left in between. The CDR3 loop reads CASSLGGLTTEAFF. The CDR3 DNA is TGTGCCAGCAGTTTGGGGGGCCTTACCACTGAAGCTTTCTTT.

This chain connects TRBV20-1 to TRBJ1-5; no definite D call. The germline CDR1 and CDR2 sequences are DFQATT and SNEGSKA (reference sequence). Trimming shortened V by 6 bases and J by 6 bases, and 15 bases separated the two germline ends. This CDR3 is built from 13 residues. CDR3 nucleotides: TGCAGTGCGGTCGAGTGGGTTGGTCAGCCCCAGCATTTT. Its translation is CSAVEWVGQPQHF.

The chain combines TRBV4-1 with TRBJ2-7, with 8 bases fitting TRBD1. CDR1 is MGHRA and CDR2 is YSYEKL in the germline V gene. With V trimmed by 2 bases and J by 3 bases, 6 bases remained unmatched. There are 15 residues in the CDR3. This CDR3 reads CASSQPGQANYEQYF. CDR3 coding DNA: TGCGCCAGCAGCCAACCGGGACAGGCGAACTACGAGCAGTACTTC.

This clonotype was seen at least ten times. The chain links TRBV29-1 to TRBJ1-1; a weak D match, TRBD1 (5 bases). Trimming took 7 bases from V and 4 from J, leaving 13 bases between them. Germline V gene sequence: CDR1 SQVTM, CDR2 ANQGSEA. This CDR3 spans 12 amino acids. CDR3 sequence reads: CSAKAGGTEAFF. For the CDR3, the DNA is TGCAGCGCTAAGGCGGGGGGCACTGAAGCTTTCTTT.

This clonotype was counted between two and nine times. The chain recombines TRBV11-1 with TRBJ2-3; the D is unclear. The CDR3 extends over 16 amino acids. Trimming removed 0 bases at V and 2 bases at J, with 12 bases between. Germline V lookup: CDR1 SGHAT, CDR2 FQDESV (reference sequence). The CDR3 coding sequence is TGTGCCAGCAGCTTAGCGGCGGCAACTTTCACAGATACGCAGTATTTT. Residues: CASSLAAATFTDTQYF.

The V call is TRBV20-1, the J call TRBJ2-7; TRBD2 matches at 7 bases. V lost 0 bases and J lost 3; bases outside the gene matches: 5. Germline V gene lookup returns CDR1 DFQATT and CDR2 SNEGSKA (reference sequence). The CDR3 loop spans 14 amino acids. CDR3 sequence: CSARDTAGYYEQYF. The CDR3 nucleotides read TGCAGTGCTAGAGATACAGCGGGGTACTACGAGCAGTACTTC.

The rearrangement links TRBV29-1 to TRBJ1-4, with D maybe TRBD1 (6 bases). V was trimmed by 5 bases and J by 6 bases, leaving 13 bases between them. Germline V gene sequence: CDR1 SQVTM, CDR2 ANQGSEA. This CDR3 spans 13 amino acids. The CDR3 protein is CSVLGAGDEKLFF. CDR3 nucleotides: TGCAGCGTTCTGGGGGCTGGTGATGAAAAACTGTTTTTT.

A few counts support this clonotype. This rearrangement joins TRBV18 to TRBJ1-5; D uncertain. V was shortened by 2 bases and J by 0 bases, with 11 bases between the two germline ends. The CDR3 loop spans 16 amino acids. Looked up from germline, CDR1 is KGHSH and CDR2 is LQKENI. CDR3 nucleotide sequence: TGTGCCAGCTCACCATCGTCCGGATATAGCAATCAGCCCCAGCATTTT. It specifies CASSPSSGYSNQPQHF.

The gene calls are TRBV18 and TRBJ1-4; D call uncertain. The CDR3 extends over 14 amino acids. CDR1 is KGHSH, CDR2 LQKENI, per germline. V was pared by 6 bases and J by 8 bases, with 16 bases between. The CDR3 reads CASSKQRSGEKLFF. The CDR3 nucleotides read TGTGCCAGCTCGAAACAACGGTCCGGGGAAAAACTGTTTTTT.

This clonotype has more than one count but fewer than ten. The chain recombines TRBV7-9 with TRBJ1-2; TRBD1 agrees at 7 bases. Per germline, CDR1 SEHNR and CDR2 FQNEAQ (reference sequence). With 6 bases clipped from V and 8 bases from J, the junction kept 9 bases outside the gene matches. The CDR3 sequence is 13 residues long. The CDR3 DNA is TGTGCCAGCAGTCTAAATAGACAGGGCGGCTACACCTTC. Translating it yields CASSLNRQGGYTF. Full variable domain (missing parts from reference TRBV7-9 and TRBJ1-2): DTGVSQNPRHKITKRGQNVTFRCDPISEHNRLYWYRQTLGQGPEFLTYFQNEAQLEKSRLLSDRFSAERPKGSFSTLEIQRTEQGDSAMYLCASSLNRQGGYTFGSGTRLTVV.

In its sample, this clonotype was seen a few times. The chain joins TRBV27 to TRBJ2-1; a weak D match, TRBD2 (6 bases). Trimming removed 8 bases from V and 0 bases from J, with 17 bases in between. Per the germline V gene, CDR1 is MNHEY and CDR2 is SMNVEV (reference sequence). This CDR3 is built from 16 residues. The CDR3 nucleotides are TGTGCCAGCTCCTTCGGGGCCGGGAGCTCCTACAATGAGCAGTTCTTC. It is translated as CASSFGAGSSYNEQFF.

V and J are TRBV10-3 and TRBJ2-1, with D tentatively TRBD1 (8 bases). The CDR3 length is 14 residues. Germline-derived CDR1 and CDR2 are ENHRY and SYGVKD. V lost 6 bases and J lost 7, with 16 bases in between. The CDR3 coding sequence is TGTGCCATCAGAATCACAGGGGGGGGTAATGAGCAGTTCTTC. This sequence encodes CAIRITGGGNEQFF.

V usage is TRBV21-1 and J usage is TRBJ2-4; the D call in the table, TRBD2, was not verified against the DNA. TRBV21-1 is tagged as a pseudogene. The CDR3 length is 16 residues. Here the CDR3 DNA reads TGTGCCAGCAGCAACACCACCCTAGCGTCAAAAAACATTCAGTACTTC. It yields the protein CASSNTTLASKNIQYF.

Ten or more counts support this clonotype. The chain carries TRBV12-5 and TRBJ2-3, with 10 bases lining up with TRBD1. Germline V CDR1 and CDR2: LGHNT, FRNRAP. This CDR3 has 13 residues. The trim removed 8 bases at V and 4 bases at J, leaving 3 bases unmatched. CDR3 sequence: CASLGQGADTQYF. The CDR3 nucleotides read TGTGCTAGTCTAGGACAGGGGGCAGATACGCAGTATTTT.

This clonotype was seen repeatedly, ten times or more. CDR3 loop: CSANSGSRYEQYF. CDR3 in DNA: TGCAGTGCTAACAGCGGGAGTCGGTACGAGCAGTACTTC. The chain joins TRBV20-1 to TRBJ2-7, with TRBD2 matching over 8 bases. V was pared by 4 bases and J by 4 bases, with 6 bases of the junction left unmatched. The CDR3 loop spans 13 amino acids. From germline, CDR1 is DFQATT and CDR2 SNEGSKA (reference sequence).

This clonotype was observed a few times. The J gene is TRBJ2-7, the V gene TRBV20-1; tentatively, D is TRBD2 (5 bases). V was clipped by 6 bases and J by 2 bases, with 8 bases between them. The CDR3 length is 11 residues. Per the germline V gene, CDR1 is DFQATT and CDR2 is SNEGSKA (reference sequence). The CDR3 coding sequence is TGCAGTGCGTTCGGGACCTACGAGCAGTACTTC. This gives the protein CSAFGTYEQYF.

The gene calls are TRBV12-3 or TRBV12-4 and TRBJ2-1; tentative D call: TRBD2 (6 bases). The CDR3 has 14 amino acids. Deletions cut 6 bases from V and 0 bases from J, with 9 bases between. CDR3 in amino acids: CASRGEDSYNEQFF. Here the CDR3 DNA reads TGTGCCAGCAGAGGGGAGGACTCCTACAATGAGCAGTTCTTC.

As to this clonotype: The junction departs from germline at one end; a sequencing error may be responsible. V gene TRBV4-1 combines with J gene TRBJ1-1; tentatively, D is TRBD1 (5 bases). There are 13 residues in the CDR3. Germline V gene data show CDR1 as MGHRA and CDR2 as YSYEKL. The CDR3 coding sequence is TGCGCCGGCAGCCAAACCATCAGGGCTGAAGCTTTCTTT. It specifies CAGSQTIRAEAFF.

The V and J genes are TRBV5-1 and TRBJ2-7; 8 bases align to TRBD1. The CDR3 consists of 14 residues. CDR1 is SGHRS, CDR2 YFSETQ, per germline. The V and J ends lost 4 bases and 3 bases, in that order; junction bases with no gene match: 6. Written as DNA, the CDR3 is TGCGCCAGCAGCGTGACAGGGGTGGGCTACGAGCAGTACTTC. This codes for CASSVTGVGYEQYF.

This clonotype was seen a few times. The chain combines TRBV12-3 or TRBV12-4 with TRBJ2-5; no clear D. The DNA end favors TRBJ2-7, so the J call may be wrong. This CDR3 has 11 residues. CDR3 nucleotide sequence: TGTGCCAGCAGTTTAATGCTCGAGCAGTACTTC. This gives the protein CASSLMLEQYF.